The clone carrying this TCR beta chain was detected a few times. The data are from a study of blood T cell repertoires in COVID-19. About the study: The United States, Italy and Spain were the sources of the acute and convalescent COVID-19 samples. PBMCs, B-cell-depleted T cells, or T cells were the source of the cDNA or gDNA that made up the material.

CDR3 length: 13 residues. V dropped 0 bases and J dropped 6 bases, with 10 bases sitting between them. Germline V gene lookup returns CDR1 SGHRS and CDR2 YFSETQ. In the source study's methods: Reference gene primer amplification gave nucleated cell count estimates. Only in-frame clones appear in the TCRdb table, and some are missing; sequencing was by immunoSEQ multiplex PCR. Clone size and the V and J calls come from that table; the DNA yielded D and trimming. The top ten clones hold around 8% of a sample with about 45,000 clones, under 85% of them seen once. The sample taken for sequencing was peripheral blood. The chain carries TRBV5-1 and TRBJ2-7; tentatively, D is TRBD2 (5 bases). This clonotype was sampled from an older man in a cohort sampled during active COVID-19. The CDR3: CASSLDSGIEQYF. The CDR3 DNA is TGCGCCAGCAGCTTGGATTCGGGGATCGAGCAGTACTTC.